The text below deals with one TCR beta chain. The data derive from a study of shared T cell receptors in the human thymus. CDR1 is MNHEY, CDR2 SVGAGI, per germline. The ends lost 2 bases at V and 4 bases at J; junction bases unmatched: 7. CDR3 length equals 16 residues. Clones were sequenced by immunoSEQ multiplex PCR, and TCRdb holds only the in-frame ones, with some missing. The repertoire has roughly 700,000 clones, around 87% of them found once; the top ten carry about 0.01%. The same data also went into a second study, on human thymus T cells. That report adds: Repertoires from thymus and blood appeared to show biased V and J gene usage. Related studies noted strongly shared thymic repertoires across unrelated people.

The sequence derives from a boy less than two years old with a congenital heart defect. Sample: thymocytes. The chain employs TRBV6-5 and TRBJ2-3; 9 nucleotides agree with TRBD2. CDR3 residues: CASSYHSGSLADTQYF. The CDR3 DNA reads TGTGCCAGCAGTTACCATAGCGGGAGCTTAGCAGATACGCAGTATTTT.